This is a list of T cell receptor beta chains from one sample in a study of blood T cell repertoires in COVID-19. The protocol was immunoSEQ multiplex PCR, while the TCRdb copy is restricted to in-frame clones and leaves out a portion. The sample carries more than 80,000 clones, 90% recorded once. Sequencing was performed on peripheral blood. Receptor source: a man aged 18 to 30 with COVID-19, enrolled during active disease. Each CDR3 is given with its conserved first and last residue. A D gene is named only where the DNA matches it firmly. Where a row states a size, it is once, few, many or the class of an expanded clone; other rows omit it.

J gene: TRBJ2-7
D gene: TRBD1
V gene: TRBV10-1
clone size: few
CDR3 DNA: TGCGCCAGCAGTGCGGGACAGAACCCCTACGAGCAGTACTTC
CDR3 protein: CASSAGQNPYEQYF

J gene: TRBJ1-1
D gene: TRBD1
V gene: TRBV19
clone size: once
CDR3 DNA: TGTGCCAGTAGTCCAGGGGGCGCCGGCACTGAAGCTTTCTTT
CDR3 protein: CASSPGGAGTEAFF

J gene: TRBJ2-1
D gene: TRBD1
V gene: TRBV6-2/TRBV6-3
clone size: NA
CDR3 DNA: TGTGCCAGCAGCGGCGCGGGACAGGATTCCACGTGGCAGTTCTTC
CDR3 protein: CASSGAGQDSTWQFF

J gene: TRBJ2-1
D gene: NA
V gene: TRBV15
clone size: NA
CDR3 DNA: TGTGCCACCAGCAGAGGAGGGACCTACAATGAGCAGTTCTTC
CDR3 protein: CATSRGGTYNEQFF

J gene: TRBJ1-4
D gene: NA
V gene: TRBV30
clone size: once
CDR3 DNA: TGTGCCTGGAGTGTACGAAGGACATTGGGTGAAAAACTGCTTTTT
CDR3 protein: CAWSVRRTLGEKLLF

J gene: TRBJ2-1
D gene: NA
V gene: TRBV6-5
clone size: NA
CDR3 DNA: TGTGCCAGCGGGCTCCGGGGTTCGGGAGAATCTGAGCAGTTCTTC
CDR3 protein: CASGLRGSGESEQFF

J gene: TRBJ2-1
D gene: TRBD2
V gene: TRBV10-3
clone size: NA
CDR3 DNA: TGTGCCATCAGTGAGTCCCTAGCGGGGCACAATGAGCAGTTCTTC
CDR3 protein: CAISESLAGHNEQFF

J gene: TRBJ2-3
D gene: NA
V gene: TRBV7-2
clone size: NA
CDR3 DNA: TGTGCCAGCAGCTTAGGTACGACTAGACCCTCAGATACGCAGTATTTT
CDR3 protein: CASSLGTTRPSDTQYF

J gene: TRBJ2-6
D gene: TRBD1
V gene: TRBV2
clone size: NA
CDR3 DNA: TGTGCCAGCAGCGGGACAGGGGGTTCCTCTGGGGCCAACGTCCTGACTTTC
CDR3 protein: CASSGTGGSSGANVLTF

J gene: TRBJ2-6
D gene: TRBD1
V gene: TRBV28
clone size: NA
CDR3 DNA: TGTGCCAGCAGCATACCGGGACAGGGGTCTTCTGGGGCCAACGTCCTGACTTTC
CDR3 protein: CASSIPGQGSSGANVLTF

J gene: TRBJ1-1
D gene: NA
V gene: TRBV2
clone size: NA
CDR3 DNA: TGTGCCAGCAGCCCCACCCGGGCTGAAGCTTTCTTT
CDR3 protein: CASSPTRAEAFF

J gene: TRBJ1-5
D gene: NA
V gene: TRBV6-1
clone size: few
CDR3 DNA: TGTGCCAGCAGTGAGGAGGGGACGGGAGGATATGCCCAGCATTTT
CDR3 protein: CASSEEGTGGYAQHF

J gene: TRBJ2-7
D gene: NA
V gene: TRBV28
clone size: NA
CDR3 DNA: TGTGCCAGCAGTCCCGGAGGGGTATCCTACTACGAGCAGTACTTC
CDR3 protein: CASSPGGVSYYEQYF

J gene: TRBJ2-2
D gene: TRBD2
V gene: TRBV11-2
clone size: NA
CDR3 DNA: TGTGCCAGCAGCTTAGATAGCGGGAGTGGGGTCGGGGAGCTGTTTTTT
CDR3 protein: CASSLDSGSGVGELFF

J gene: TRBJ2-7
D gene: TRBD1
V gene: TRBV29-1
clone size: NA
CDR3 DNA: TGCAGCGTTAGCCCCCCCGGGACAGATACCTACGAGCAGTACTTC
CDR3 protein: CSVSPPGTDTYEQYF

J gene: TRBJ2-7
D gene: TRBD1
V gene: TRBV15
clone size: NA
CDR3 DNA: TGTGCCACCAGCAAAGGGACAGGACGTACCTACGAGCAGTACTTC
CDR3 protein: CATSKGTGRTYEQYF

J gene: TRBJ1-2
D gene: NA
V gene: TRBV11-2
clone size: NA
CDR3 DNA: TGTGCCAGCAGCTTAGATAGGGGGGGCGCTTATGGCTACACCTTC
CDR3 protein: CASSLDRGGAYGYTF